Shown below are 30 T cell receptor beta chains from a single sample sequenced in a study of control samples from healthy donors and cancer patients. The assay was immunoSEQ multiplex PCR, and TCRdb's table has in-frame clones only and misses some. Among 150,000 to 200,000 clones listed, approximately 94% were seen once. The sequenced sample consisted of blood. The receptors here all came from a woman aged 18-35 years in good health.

CDR3 sequence (DNA): TGTGCCAGCAGCTTACCACTCGGGGCTAGCGGGAGCTTAGGCACAGATACGCAGTATTTT. This codes for CASSLPLGASGSLGTDTQYF. This rearrangement joins TRBV7-6 to TRBJ2-3, with 10 bases identical to TRBD2. CDR1 is SGHVS and CDR2 is FNYEAQ in the germline V gene. The V and J ends lost 2 bases and 1 base, in that order; junction bases with no gene match: 15. There are 20 residues in the CDR3.

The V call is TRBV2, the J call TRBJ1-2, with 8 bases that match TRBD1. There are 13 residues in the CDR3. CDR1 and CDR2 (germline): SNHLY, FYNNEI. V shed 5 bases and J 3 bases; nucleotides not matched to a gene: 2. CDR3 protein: CASSQGADYGYTF. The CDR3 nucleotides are TGTGCCAGCAGTCAGGGGGCCGACTATGGCTACACCTTC.

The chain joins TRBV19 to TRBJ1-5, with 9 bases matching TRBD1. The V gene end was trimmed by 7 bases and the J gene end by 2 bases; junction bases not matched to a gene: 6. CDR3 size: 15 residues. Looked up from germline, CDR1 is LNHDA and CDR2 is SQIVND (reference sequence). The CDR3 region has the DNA TGTGCCAGTACCCCTAGGACAGGGGGCAATCAGCCCCAGCATTTT. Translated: CASTPRTGGNQPQHF.

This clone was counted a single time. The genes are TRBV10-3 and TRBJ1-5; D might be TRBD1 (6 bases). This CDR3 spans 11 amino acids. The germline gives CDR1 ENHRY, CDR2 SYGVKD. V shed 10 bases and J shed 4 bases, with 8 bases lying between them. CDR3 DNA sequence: TGTGCCACAGGGGTAAATCAGCCCCAGCATTTT. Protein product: CATGVNQPQHF.

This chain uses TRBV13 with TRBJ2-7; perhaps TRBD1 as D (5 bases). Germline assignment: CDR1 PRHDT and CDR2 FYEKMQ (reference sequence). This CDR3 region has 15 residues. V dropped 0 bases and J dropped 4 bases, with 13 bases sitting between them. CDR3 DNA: TGTGCCAGCAGCTTAGGAGCTGGGGCTGCATACGAGCAGTACTTC. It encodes CASSLGAGAAYEQYF.

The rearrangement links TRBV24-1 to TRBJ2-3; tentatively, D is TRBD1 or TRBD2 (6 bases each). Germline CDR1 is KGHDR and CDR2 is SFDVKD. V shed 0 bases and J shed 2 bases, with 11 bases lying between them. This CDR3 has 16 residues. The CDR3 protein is CATSDLRGADTDTQYF. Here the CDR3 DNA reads TGTGCCACCAGTGATTTGAGGGGGGCTGACACAGATACGCAGTATTTT.

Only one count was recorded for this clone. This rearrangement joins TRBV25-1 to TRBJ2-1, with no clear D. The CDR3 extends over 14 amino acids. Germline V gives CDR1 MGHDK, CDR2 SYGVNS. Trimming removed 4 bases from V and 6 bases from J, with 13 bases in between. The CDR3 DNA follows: TGTGCCAGCAGTGGCGTTGTTACCTCCAATGAGCAGTTCTTC. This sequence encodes CASSGVVTSNEQFF.

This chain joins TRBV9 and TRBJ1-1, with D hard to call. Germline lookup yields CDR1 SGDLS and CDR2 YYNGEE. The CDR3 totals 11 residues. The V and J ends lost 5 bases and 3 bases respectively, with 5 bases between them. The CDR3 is CASSGDTEAFF. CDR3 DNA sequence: TGTGCCAGCAGTGGGGACACTGAAGCTTTCTTT.

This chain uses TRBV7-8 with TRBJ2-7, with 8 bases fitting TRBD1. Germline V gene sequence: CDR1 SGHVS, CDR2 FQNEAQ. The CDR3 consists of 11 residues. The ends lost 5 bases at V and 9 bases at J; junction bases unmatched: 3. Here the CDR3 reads CASSLDRGQYF. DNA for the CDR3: TGTGCCAGCAGCCTCGACAGGGGGCAGTACTTC.

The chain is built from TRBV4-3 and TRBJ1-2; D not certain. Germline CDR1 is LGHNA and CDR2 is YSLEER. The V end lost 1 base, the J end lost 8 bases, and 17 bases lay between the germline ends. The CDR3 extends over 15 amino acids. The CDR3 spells CASSQGALSSYGYTF. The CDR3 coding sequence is TGCGCCAGCAGCCAAGGAGCCCTTTCGTCTTACGGCTACACCTTC.

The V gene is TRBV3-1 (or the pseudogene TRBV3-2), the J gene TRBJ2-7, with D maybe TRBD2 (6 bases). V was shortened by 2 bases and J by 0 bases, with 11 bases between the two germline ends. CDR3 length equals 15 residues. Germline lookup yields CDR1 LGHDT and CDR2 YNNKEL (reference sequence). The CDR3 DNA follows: TGTGCCAGCAGCCAATCGGCGGGACGCTCCTACGAGCAGTACTTC. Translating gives CASSQSAGRSYEQYF.

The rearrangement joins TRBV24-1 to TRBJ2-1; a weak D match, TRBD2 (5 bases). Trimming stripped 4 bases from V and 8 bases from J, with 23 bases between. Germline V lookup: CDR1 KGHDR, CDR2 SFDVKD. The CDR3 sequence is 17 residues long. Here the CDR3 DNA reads TGTGCCACCAGTGAGGCGCGGGTCTCAACCTTCGTCGATGAGCAGTTCTTC. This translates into CATSEARVSTFVDEQFF.

CDR3 sequence reads: CASSLSHQSASYNSPLHF. The CDR3 DNA reads as TGCGCCAGCAGCCTTTCACACCAGAGCGCATCCTATAATTCACCCCTCCACTTT. This sequence joins TRBV5-1 and TRBJ1-6; no reliable D call. CDR3 size: 18 residues. The germline V and J ends were trimmed by 4 bases and 1 base, with 18 bases remaining between them. CDR1 and CDR2 (germline): SGHRS, YFSETQ.

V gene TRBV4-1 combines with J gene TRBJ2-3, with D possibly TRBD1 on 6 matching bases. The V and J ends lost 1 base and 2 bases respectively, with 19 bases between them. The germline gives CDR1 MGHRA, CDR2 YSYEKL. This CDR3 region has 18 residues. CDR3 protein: CASSQVGKRTENTDTQYF. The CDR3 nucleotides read TGCGCCAGCAGCCAAGTTGGCAAACGGACAGAAAACACAGATACGCAGTATTTT.

The CDR3 spells CASSIDRERESTDTQYF. CDR3 sequence (DNA): TGTGCCAGTAGTATAGATCGGGAGCGGGAGAGCACAGATACGCAGTATTTT. This chain connects TRBV19 to TRBJ2-3; 8 nucleotides match TRBD2. Germline V gives CDR1 LNHDA, CDR2 SQIVND (reference sequence). Germline trimming cut 0 bases from V and 0 bases from J; bases unmatched to any gene: 5. This CDR3 spans 17 amino acids.

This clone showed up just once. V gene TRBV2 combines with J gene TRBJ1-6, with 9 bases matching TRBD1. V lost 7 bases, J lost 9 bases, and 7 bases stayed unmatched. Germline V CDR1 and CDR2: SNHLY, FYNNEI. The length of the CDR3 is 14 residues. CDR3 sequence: CASTLRDRASPLHF. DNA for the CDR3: TGTGCCAGCACCCTCCGGGACAGGGCTTCACCCCTCCACTTT.

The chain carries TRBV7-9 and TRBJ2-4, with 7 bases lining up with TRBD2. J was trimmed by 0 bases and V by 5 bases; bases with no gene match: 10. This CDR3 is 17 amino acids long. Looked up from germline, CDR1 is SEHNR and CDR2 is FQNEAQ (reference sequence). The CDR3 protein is CASSPQRLAVAKNIQYF. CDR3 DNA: TGTGCCAGCAGCCCTCAGCGGCTAGCGGTAGCCAAAAACATTCAGTACTTC. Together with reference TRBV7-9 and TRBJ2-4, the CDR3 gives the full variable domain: DTGVSQNPRHKITKRGQNVTFRCDPISEHNRLYWYRQTLGQGPEFLTYFQNEAQLEKSRLLSDRFSAERPKGSFSTLEIQRTEQGDSAMYLCASSPQRLAVAKNIQYFGAGTRLSVL.

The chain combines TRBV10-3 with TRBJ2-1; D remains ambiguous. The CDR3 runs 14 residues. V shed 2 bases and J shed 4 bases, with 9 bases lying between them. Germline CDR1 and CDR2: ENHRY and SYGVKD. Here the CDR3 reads CAISEMNSYNEQFF. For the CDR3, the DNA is TGTGCCATCAGTGAGATGAACTCATACAATGAGCAGTTCTTC.

CDR3 loop: CASSPAGVDTEAFF. CDR3 sequence (DNA): TGTGCCAGCTCACCTGCTGGCGTAGACACTGAAGCTTTCTTT. This chain joins TRBV18 and TRBJ1-1; D is uncertain. The CDR3 length is 14 residues. V was trimmed by 3 bases and J by 3 bases, leaving 11 bases between them. CDR1 is KGHSH and CDR2 is LQKENI in the germline V gene.

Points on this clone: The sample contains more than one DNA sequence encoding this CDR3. The CDR3 DNA follows: TGTGCCAGCAGCCGGGGGGGCTACGAGCAGTACTTC. Amino acids: CASSRGGYEQYF. This rearrangement joins TRBV6-2 or TRBV6-3 to TRBJ2-7; TRBD2 matches at 8 bases. V lost 6 bases and J lost 3; bases outside the gene matches: 1. The CDR3 length is 12 residues. Germline loops: CDR1 MNHEY, CDR2 SVGEGT.

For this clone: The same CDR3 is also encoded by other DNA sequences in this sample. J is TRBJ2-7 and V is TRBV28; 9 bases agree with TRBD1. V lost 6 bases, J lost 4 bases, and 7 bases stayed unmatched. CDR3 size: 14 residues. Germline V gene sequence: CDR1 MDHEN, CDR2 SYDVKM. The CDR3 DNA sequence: TGTGCCAGCAGCCTTCCGGGACAGGGTTACGAGCAGTACTTC. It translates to CASSLPGQGYEQYF.

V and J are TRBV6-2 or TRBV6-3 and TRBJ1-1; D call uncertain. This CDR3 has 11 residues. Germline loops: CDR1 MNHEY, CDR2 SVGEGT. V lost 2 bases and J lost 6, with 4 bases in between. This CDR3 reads CASSYIPEAFF. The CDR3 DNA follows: TGTGCCAGCAGTTACATACCTGAAGCTTTCTTT.

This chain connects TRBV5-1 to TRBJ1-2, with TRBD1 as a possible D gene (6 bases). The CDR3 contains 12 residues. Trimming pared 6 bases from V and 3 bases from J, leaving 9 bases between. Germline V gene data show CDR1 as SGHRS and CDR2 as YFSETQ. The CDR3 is CASKKGDYGYTF. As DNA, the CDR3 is TGCGCCAGCAAGAAGGGGGACTATGGCTACACCTTC.

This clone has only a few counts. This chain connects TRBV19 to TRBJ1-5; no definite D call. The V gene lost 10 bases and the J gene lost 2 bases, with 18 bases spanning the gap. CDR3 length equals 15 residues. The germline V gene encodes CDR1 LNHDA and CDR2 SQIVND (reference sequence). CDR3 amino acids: CATHETGWGNQPQHF. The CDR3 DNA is TGTGCCACCCACGAAACGGGTTGGGGCAATCAGCCCCAGCATTTT.

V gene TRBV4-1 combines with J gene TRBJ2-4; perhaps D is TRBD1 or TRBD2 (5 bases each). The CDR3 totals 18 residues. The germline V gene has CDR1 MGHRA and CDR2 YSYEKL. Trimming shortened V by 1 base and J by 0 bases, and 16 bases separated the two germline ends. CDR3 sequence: CASSQGSARGLAKNIQYF. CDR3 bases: TGCGCCAGCAGCCAAGGGAGCGCGAGGGGTCTAGCCAAAAACATTCAGTACTTC.

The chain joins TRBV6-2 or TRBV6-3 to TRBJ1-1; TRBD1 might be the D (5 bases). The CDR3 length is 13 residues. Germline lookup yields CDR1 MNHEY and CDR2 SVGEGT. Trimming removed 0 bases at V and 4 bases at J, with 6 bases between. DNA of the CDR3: TGTGCCAGCAGTTACTCCAGGGCCACTGAAGCTTTCTTT. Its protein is CASSYSRATEAFF.

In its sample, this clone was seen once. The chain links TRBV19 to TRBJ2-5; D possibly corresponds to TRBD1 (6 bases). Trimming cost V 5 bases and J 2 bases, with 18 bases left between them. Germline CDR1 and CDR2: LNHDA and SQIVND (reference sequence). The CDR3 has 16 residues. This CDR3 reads CASSVSVQRGQETQYF. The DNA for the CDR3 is TGTGCCAGTAGTGTTAGCGTCCAAAGGGGGCAAGAGACCCAGTACTTC.

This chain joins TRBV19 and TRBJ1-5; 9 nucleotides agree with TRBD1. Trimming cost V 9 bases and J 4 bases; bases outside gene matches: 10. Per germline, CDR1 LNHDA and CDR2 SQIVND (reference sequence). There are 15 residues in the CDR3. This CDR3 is CASKGTGTPNQPQHF. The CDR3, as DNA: TGTGCCAGCAAGGGGACAGGGACCCCTAATCAGCCCCAGCATTTT.

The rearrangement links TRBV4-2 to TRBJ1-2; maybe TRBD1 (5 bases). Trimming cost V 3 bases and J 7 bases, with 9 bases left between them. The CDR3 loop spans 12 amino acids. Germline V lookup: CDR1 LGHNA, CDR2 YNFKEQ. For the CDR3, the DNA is TGTGCCAGCAGCCAGGGGGTGGGTGGCTACACCTTC. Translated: CASSQGVGGYTF.

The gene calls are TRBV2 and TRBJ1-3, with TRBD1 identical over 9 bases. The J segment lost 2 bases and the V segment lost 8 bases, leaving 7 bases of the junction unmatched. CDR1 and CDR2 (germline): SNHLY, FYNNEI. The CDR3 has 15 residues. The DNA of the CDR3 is TGTGCCAGCGATCACAGGGGGCTCACTGGAAACACCATATATTTT. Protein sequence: CASDHRGLTGNTIYF.